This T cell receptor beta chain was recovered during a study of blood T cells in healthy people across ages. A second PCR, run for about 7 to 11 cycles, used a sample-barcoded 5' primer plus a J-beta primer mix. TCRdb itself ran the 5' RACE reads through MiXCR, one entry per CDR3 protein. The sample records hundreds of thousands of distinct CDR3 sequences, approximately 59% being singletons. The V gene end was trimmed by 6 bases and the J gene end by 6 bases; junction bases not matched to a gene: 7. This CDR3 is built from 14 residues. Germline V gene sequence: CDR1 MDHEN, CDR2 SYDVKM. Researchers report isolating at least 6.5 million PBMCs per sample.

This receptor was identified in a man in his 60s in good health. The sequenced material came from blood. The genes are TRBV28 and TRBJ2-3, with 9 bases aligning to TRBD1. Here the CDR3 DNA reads TGTGCCAGCAGCTCGGGACAGGGTGAGGATACGCAGTATTTT. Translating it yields CASSSGQGEDTQYF.